The TCR beta chain under discussion was sequenced for a study of blood T cell repertoires in COVID-19. Sequencing was performed with immunoSEQ multiplex PCR; in TCRdb, only in-frame clones are kept and a portion is missing. There are 150,000 to 200,000 clones in the sample; about 86% occur only once, and approximately 23% lies in the top ten. V gave up 2 bases and J gave up 7 bases; unmatched junction bases: 12. The CDR3 contains 16 residues. Germline CDR1 and CDR2: LGHDT and YNNKEL (reference sequence). This chain connects TRBV3-1 (or the pseudogene TRBV3-2) to TRBJ2-5; TRBD2 aligns across 8 bases. Sequenced sample: PBMCs or T cells enriched from blood (not recorded which). The sequence was collected from a middle-aged woman in a cohort exposed to, infected with or recovered from COVID-19 (not recorded which). CDR3 DNA sequence: TGTGCCAGCAGCCAACCGGGCGAGCGGGAGAGTCTGACCCAGTACTTC. It codes for CASSQPGERESLTQYF.